One and the same sample provided the 15 T cell receptor beta chains below, sequenced in a study of blood T cells in healthy people across ages. Next came a second PCR, run for about 6 to 11 cycles, which used a sample-barcoded 5' primer along with a J-beta primer mix. From the 5' RACE reads, TCRdb called clonotypes with MiXCR, one entry per CDR3 protein. The sample includes 650,000 to 900,000 distinct CDR3 sequences, approximately 67% of them seen just once. Sequenced input: blood. The source is a man aged 25 to 40 in good health.

This chain uses TRBV6-5 with TRBJ2-5; maybe TRBD1 (5 bases). Trimming left V 6 bases short and J 2 bases short, with 7 bases between. The length of the CDR3 is 12 residues. CDR1 and CDR2 from the germline V gene are MNHEY and SVGAGI. The CDR3 is CASRHRQETQYF. In DNA form, the CDR3 reads TGTGCCAGCAGGCACAGGCAAGAGACCCAGTACTTC.

This clonotype has only a few counts. This chain uses TRBV5-1 with TRBJ1-1; 7 positions match TRBD1. Germline V lookup: CDR1 SGHRS, CDR2 YFSETQ. V lost 4 bases and J lost 1; bases outside the gene matches: 10. The CDR3 is 16 amino acids. DNA of the CDR3: TGCGCCAGCAGCAAAACAGGGGAAAGGAGGAACACTGAAGCTTTCTTT. Translated, it gives CASSKTGERRNTEAFF.

This clonotype was seen only a few times. V usage is TRBV12-3 or TRBV12-4 and J usage is TRBJ2-3; possible D gene TRBD2, 6 bases. Between the trimmed V and J ends, which lost 4 bases and 6 bases, there was a span of 23 bases. The CDR3 sequence is 17 residues long. The CDR3, as DNA: TGTGCCAGCAGTTCTGTCCGGGACTGGGGATCTCCTGATACGCAGTATTTT. Protein product: CASSSVRDWGSPDTQYF.

This clonotype was counted between two and nine times. This chain connects TRBV28 to TRBJ1-6; no reliable D call. V was trimmed by 3 bases and J by 4 bases, leaving 13 bases between them. CDR1 and CDR2 from the germline V gene are MDHEN and SYDVKM. The CDR3 is made up of 16 amino acids. The CDR3 DNA sequence: TGTGCCAGCAGTTTTGAGGGAGAAGGTTATAATTCACCCCTCCACTTT. Its translation is CASSFEGEGYNSPLHF.

V gene TRBV5-1 combines with J gene TRBJ2-5, with D possibly matching TRBD2 (7 bases). This CDR3 is 14 amino acids long. The V and J ends lost 4 bases and 0 bases respectively, with 10 bases between them. Germline V gene data show CDR1 as SGHRS and CDR2 as YFSETQ. The CDR3 region has the DNA TGCGCCAGCAGCAGGGGGGGGGACCAAGAGACCCAGTACTTC. Residues: CASSRGGDQETQYF.

This clonotype has just a few counts. The chain joins TRBV21-1 to TRBJ2-6. TRBV21-1 is labeled a pseudogene. The CDR3 sequence is 19 residues long. The CDR3 protein is CASTRRAGAPDSGANVLTF. CDR3 bases: TGTGCCAGCACCAGACGCGCGGGGGCACCTGACTCTGGGGCCAACGTCCTGACTTTC.

This chain uses TRBV5-1 with TRBJ2-5; 10 bases agree with TRBD2. V gave up 10 bases and J gave up 4 bases; unmatched junction bases: 7. Germline CDR1 and CDR2: SGHRS and YFSETQ. The CDR3 runs 13 residues. CDR3 DNA sequence: TGCGCCGGCTGGAGCGGGGGGGCAGAGACCCAGTACTTC. Translated, it gives CAGWSGGAETQYF.

This chain links TRBV6-2 or TRBV6-3 with TRBJ1-2, with a weak D call TRBD1 (6 bases). The length of the CDR3 is 17 residues. V dropped 2 bases and J dropped 2 bases, with 18 bases sitting between them. Per the germline V gene, CDR1 is MNHEY and CDR2 is SVGEGT. This chain's CDR3 is CASSYLPQAGANYGYTF. CDR3 bases: TGTGCCAGCAGTTACCTGCCCCAGGCAGGGGCCAACTATGGCTACACCTTC.

Comments on this clonotype: The junction and the germline gene differ at one end; a read error may be behind it. The chain has TRBV4-3 and TRBJ2-1; tentatively, D is TRBD2 (6 bases). Germline CDR1 reads LGHNA; CDR2 reads YSLEER. The CDR3 runs 18 residues. The CDR3 DNA is TGCACCAGCAGCCAGGGAATTGGCCGGGGGAGCTCCTACAATGAGCAGTTCTTC. Amino acid sequence: CTSSQGIGRGSSYNEQFF.

The rearrangement uses TRBV28 and TRBJ1-5; the D gene is possibly TRBD1 (5 bases). V was pared by 6 bases and J by 3 bases, with 9 bases between. The CDR3 length is 13 residues. Germline V gene data show CDR1 as MDHEN and CDR2 as SYDVKM. The CDR3 reads CASRQGFNQPQHF. CDR3 nucleotides: TGTGCCAGCAGGCAGGGCTTCAATCAGCCCCAGCATTTT. Variable domain in full (rest from reference TRBV28 and TRBJ1-5): DVKVTQSSRYLVKRTGEKVFLECVQDMDHENMFWYRQDPGLGLRLIYFSYDVKMKEKGDIPEGYSVSREKKERFSLILESASTNQTSMYLCASRQGFNQPQHFGDGTRLSIL.

This sequence joins TRBV7-2 and TRBJ2-2, with unresolved D. The CDR3 is 15 residues long. Trimming stripped 3 bases from V and 4 bases from J, with 12 bases between. Looked up from germline, CDR1 is SGHTA and CDR2 is FQGNSA. The CDR3 sequence: CASSLRKTGTGELFF. The DNA for the CDR3 is TGTGCCAGCAGCTTGCGCAAGACGGGCACCGGGGAGCTGTTTTTT.

The sample holds a few counts of this clonotype. V usage is TRBV4-2 and J usage is TRBJ1-2, with D perhaps TRBD1 (5 bases). There are 14 residues in the CDR3. V shed 1 base and J shed 8 bases, with 14 bases lying between them. CDR1 is LGHNA, CDR2 YNFKEQ, per germline. This CDR3 reads CASSQAGQGGGYTF. CDR3 coding DNA: TGTGCCAGCAGCCAAGCGGGTCAGGGAGGCGGCTACACCTTC.

This clonotype was observed at least ten times. V gene TRBV5-1 combines with J gene TRBJ2-6; D may be TRBD1 (7 bases). The CDR3 contains 18 residues. V lost 4 bases and J lost 0, with 17 bases in between. Germline V CDR1 and CDR2: SGHRS, YFSETQ. The CDR3 nucleotides read TGCGCCAGCAGCCTAGGAGGGACAGATTACTCTGGGGCCAACGTCCTGACTTTC. Translating it yields CASSLGGTDYSGANVLTF.

The chain links TRBV29-1 to TRBJ2-7; TRBD1 aligns across 10 bases. J was trimmed by 2 bases and V by 7 bases; bases with no gene match: 5. Germline assignment: CDR1 SQVTM and CDR2 ANQGSEA. CDR3 length: 13 amino acids. This CDR3 reads CSAGQGTTYEQYF. The CDR3 nucleotides read TGCAGCGCGGGACAGGGGACGACCTACGAGCAGTACTTC.

The count of this clonotype is one. The rearrangement uses TRBV7-9 and TRBJ2-3; TRBD1 matches 7 bases. The CDR3 runs 17 residues. Germline loops: CDR1 SEHNR, CDR2 FQNEAQ (reference sequence). V was pared by 4 bases and J by 5 bases, with 15 bases of the junction left unmatched. This CDR3 is CASSSPPTGEEEDTQYF. In DNA, the CDR3 is TGTGCCAGCAGCTCCCCCCCTACAGGGGAAGAGGAAGATACGCAGTATTTT.